This TCR beta chain originates from a study of regulatory T cells in long-lasting Graves disease. Study conclusions and caveats: Newly diagnosed disease favored TRBV20-1 and TRBJ2-1 over persistent disease.

HTBI primers from iRepertoire and Arm-PCR of CDR3 regions yielded the TCR beta libraries. MiXCR, applied by TCRdb to the multiplex PCR reads, yields one record per CDR3 protein. Of more than 350,000 distinct CDR3 sequences listed, 14% to 15% were seen once; the top ten hold 16%. This clonotype was seen a handful of times. Its antigen is unknown. Sample time point: newly diagnosed GD, antithyroid drugs for less than 3 months. Isolated PBMC RNA provided the starting material for the TCR library. Enrollment of patients was through an endocrinology department in Xi'an, China. The J segment lost 2 bases and the V segment lost 2 bases, leaving 4 bases of the junction unmatched. The CDR3 is 15 residues long. Looked up from germline, CDR1 is WSHSY and CDR2 is SAAADI. This sample also belongs to another study, concerning T cells in Graves' hyperthyroidism and ophthalmopathy. According to that study: A set of HTBI primers served as the primers for a first-round RT-PCR of the TCR CDR3. Separating ophthalmopathy from stable hyperthyroidism was achieved by a 13 V-J model.

The rearrangement uses TRBV10-2 and TRBJ2-3; 7 nucleotides align to TRBD1. The sequenced sample was peripheral blood mononuclear cells (PBMCs), obtained at new diagnosis, from a patient treated with antithyroid drugs. This TCR came from a woman aged 25 to 45 with Graves disease. This CDR3 reads CASSEAGTVTDTQYF. Here the CDR3 DNA reads TGCGCCAGCAGTGAGGCCGGGACAGTCACAGATACGCAGTATTTT.